This T cell receptor (beta chain) came from a study of T cells after yellow fever vaccination. Study-level background: Researchers used SMART-Seq v4 Ultra Low Input to prepare fractions that had low cell numbers. Whole-study findings and limits: The study noted that FACS-sorted repertoires could contain abundant clonotypes contaminating from the bulk population. Shared CD4/CD8 clonotypes were a small share, likely from convergent recombination.

A universal primer site and UMIs were added as TCR cDNA was made by 5'RACE template switching. TCRdb analysed the 5' RACE reads with MiXCR anew, one entry per CDR3 protein. The repertoire consists of some 250,000 distinct CDR3 sequences, with about 3.7% occurring once and the leading ten covering around 19%. Worth noting for this clonotype: Its matching antigen is unknown.

Sequencing was performed on PBMCs, taken 15 days after the yellow fever booster vaccination. This sequence originates from a man younger than 30 who received the YFV17D yellow fever vaccine.

CDR3 nucleotide sequence: TGTGCCAGCAGCCAAGTAGCGGGGGGGCTGGATACGCAGTATTTT. Protein: CASSQVAGGLDTQYF. The chain uses TRBV6-4 and TRBJ2-3, with TRBD2 matching 11 bases. The CDR3 extends over 15 amino acids. V shed 6 bases, J shed 6 bases, and the junction held 8 bases outside the gene matches. Germline V lookup: CDR1 MRHNA, CDR2 SNTAGT.